The 17 T cell receptor beta chains in this list originate from one sample, sequenced in a study of T cell changes during pregnancy in multiple sclerosis. Only in-frame clones appear in the TCRdb table, and some are missing; sequencing was by immunoSEQ multiplex PCR. There are tens of thousands of clones in the sample; around nine tenths occur only once, and around 2.9% lies in the top ten. Sequencing used CD8+ T cells from peripheral blood mononuclear cells, obtained before pregnancy. Source of these receptors: a female donor with multiple sclerosis, enrolled in a pregnancy study.

The J gene is TRBJ2-7, the V gene TRBV29-1; 7 nucleotides agree with TRBD1. The CDR3 sequence is 12 residues long. Germline V CDR1 and CDR2: SQVTM, ANQGSEA. The ends lost 4 bases at V and 3 bases at J; junction bases unmatched: 3. CDR3 nucleotides: TGCAGCGTTGGACAGGGTTACTACGAGCAGTACTTC. Amino acid sequence: CSVGQGYYEQYF.

This clone was counted once. The V and J genes are TRBV5-5 and TRBJ1-5; no firm D call. Germline-derived CDR1 and CDR2 are SGHKS and YYEKEE (reference sequence). The CDR3 runs to 15 residues. Trimming took off 0 bases at V and 4 bases at J, with 11 bases between the two ends. The CDR3 loop reads CASSLGGVENQPQHF. The DNA of the CDR3 is TGTGCCAGCAGCTTGGGAGGAGTGGAAAATCAGCCCCAGCATTTT. The complete variable domain, with remaining parts taken from reference TRBV5-5 and TRBJ1-5, reads DAGVTQSPTHLIKTRGQQVTLRCSPISGHKSVSWYQQVLGQGPQFIFQYYEKEERGRGNFPDRFSARQFPNYSSELNVNALLLGDSALYLCASSLGGVENQPQHFGDGTRLSIL.

The V gene is TRBV10-3, the J gene TRBJ1-2; possible D gene TRBD1, 6 bases. V was cut by 10 bases and J by 4 bases, with 22 bases left in between. Germline values: CDR1 ENHRY, CDR2 SYGVKD. The CDR3 runs 15 residues. CDR3 sequence reads: CATQGAEWELYGYTF. The DNA for the CDR3 is TGTGCCACACAGGGAGCGGAGTGGGAGCTCTATGGCTACACCTTC.

The chain joins TRBV2 to TRBJ1-3; 9 nucleotides line up with TRBD1. CDR3 length: 16 residues. V trimming: 4 bases; J trimming: 6 bases; junction bases outside the gene matches: 10. Germline V gives CDR1 SNHLY, CDR2 FYNNEI. The CDR3 sequence: CASSVFRDRAENTIYF. The CDR3 coding sequence is TGTGCCAGCAGTGTGTTCCGGGACAGGGCGGAAAACACCATATATTTT.

The gene calls are TRBV5-5 and TRBJ1-2; a weak D match, TRBD1 (5 bases). Trimming stripped 4 bases from V and 1 base from J, with 20 bases between. The CDR3 sequence is 17 residues long. Germline CDR1 and CDR2: SGHKS and YYEKEE (reference sequence). The CDR3, as DNA: TGTGCCAGCAGCCTCAAAGCTGCGGGGACGTATAACTATGGCTACACCTTC. It codes for CASSLKAAGTYNYGYTF.

The chain has TRBV7-9 and TRBJ2-7; TRBD1 is a possible D gene (5 bases). Germline-derived CDR1 and CDR2 are SEHNR and FQNEAQ (reference sequence). V was clipped by 3 bases and J by 3 bases, with 6 bases between them. There are 12 residues in the CDR3. The DNA of the CDR3 is TGTGCCAGCAGCTTGACAGACTACGAGCAGTACTTC. Amino acids: CASSLTDYEQYF.

The chain joins TRBV7-6 to TRBJ2-1, with 8 bases identical to TRBD2. Trimming cost V 5 bases and J 6 bases; bases outside gene matches: 9. In germline, CDR1 is SGHVS, CDR2 FNYEAQ. CDR3 size: 15 residues. The CDR3 nucleotides read TGTGCCAGCAGCCCACGGGGGGGCCTTTTCAATGAGCAGTTCTTC. Protein: CASSPRGGLFNEQFF.

J is TRBJ1-1 and V is TRBV11-1; D uncertain. This CDR3 comprises 17 residues. Trimming took off 2 bases at V and 3 bases at J, with 19 bases between the two ends. Germline values: CDR1 SGHAT, CDR2 FQDESV (reference sequence). The CDR3 loop reads CASSLSFSVRRDTEAFF. CDR3 nucleotides: TGTGCCAGCAGCTTAAGTTTCTCGGTAAGGCGGGACACTGAAGCTTTCTTT.

The chain employs TRBV4-3 and TRBJ2-3; 7 bases align to TRBD2. In germline, CDR1 is LGHNA, CDR2 YSLEER. The CDR3 runs to 17 residues. J was trimmed by 2 bases and V by 0 bases; bases with no gene match: 8. CDR3 sequence reads: CASSQDLSGALTDTQYF. CDR3 bases: TGCGCCAGCAGCCAAGATTTGAGCGGGGCCCTCACAGATACGCAGTATTTT.

The chain employs TRBV19 and TRBJ2-1; 9 bases are shared with TRBD2. The germline CDR1 and CDR2 sequences are LNHDA and SQIVND (reference sequence). This CDR3 is 14 amino acids long. J was trimmed by 3 bases and V by 4 bases; bases with no gene match: 1. CDR3 region: CASSSGGDYNEQFF. As DNA, the CDR3 is TGTGCCAGTAGTAGCGGGGGGGACTACAATGAGCAGTTCTTC.

V and J are TRBV4-1 and TRBJ1-1; tentative D call: TRBD1 (5 bases). The V and J ends lost 0 bases and 5 bases respectively, with 10 bases between them. This CDR3 region has 14 residues. The germline V gene encodes CDR1 MGHRA and CDR2 YSYEKL. CDR3 region: CASSQEGGWTEAFF. In DNA, the CDR3 is TGCGCCAGCAGCCAAGAGGGGGGGTGGACTGAAGCTTTCTTT.

The V gene is TRBV9, the J gene TRBJ1-2, with TRBD1 as a possible D gene (5 bases). The CDR3 is 14 residues long. Trimming removed 5 bases from V and 4 bases from J, with 15 bases in between. Germline CDR1 and CDR2: SGDLS and YYNGEE. CDR3 sequence reads: CASRGGGTFYGYTF. In DNA, the CDR3 is TGTGCCAGCAGGGGGGGTGGCACTTTCTATGGCTACACCTTC. Complete variable domain (other parts from reference TRBV9 and TRBJ1-2): DSGVTQTPKHLITATGQRVTLRCSPRSGDLSVYWYQQSLDQGLQFLIQYYNGEERAKGNILERFSAQQFPDLHSELNLSSLELGDSALYFCASRGGGTFYGYTFGSGTRLTVV.

The V and J genes are TRBV10-1 and TRBJ2-7; D unresolved. The CDR3 length is 14 residues. V lost 0 bases, J lost 4 bases, and 10 bases lay in between. Germline lookup yields CDR1 WNHNN and CDR2 SYGVQD (reference sequence). In DNA form, the CDR3 reads TGCGCCAGCAGTGAGTCGAGGCGGCTTTACGAGCAGTACTTC. This encodes CASSESRRLYEQYF.

V gene TRBV7-6 combines with J gene TRBJ1-1; D not certain. The length of the CDR3 is 17 residues. Germline CDR1 and CDR2: SGHVS and FNYEAQ. The V end lost 2 bases, the J end lost 0 bases, and 16 bases lay between the germline ends. As DNA, the CDR3 is TGTGCCAGCAGCTTAAGTCTGACAAACGTGCTGAACACTGAAGCTTTCTTT. Translating it yields CASSLSLTNVLNTEAFF.

V usage is TRBV5-1 and J usage is TRBJ2-7; TRBD2 is a possible D gene (5 bases). Germline loops: CDR1 SGHRS, CDR2 YFSETQ. V was shortened by 0 bases and J by 3 bases, with 13 bases between the two germline ends. The CDR3 sequence is 15 residues long. The CDR3 spells CASSLEAGQSYEQYF. As DNA, the CDR3 is TGCGCCAGCAGCTTGGAGGCGGGTCAAAGCTACGAGCAGTACTTC.

This sequence joins TRBV6-4 and TRBJ2-5, with 8 bases that match TRBD2. The V and J ends lost 3 bases and 4 bases, in that order; junction bases with no gene match: 10. This CDR3 contains 16 residues. The germline V gene has CDR1 MRHNA and CDR2 SNTAGT. CDR3 amino acids: CASSEGGGSGVETQYF. The CDR3 nucleotides are TGTGCCAGCAGTGAAGGAGGTGGTAGCGGGGTAGAGACCCAGTACTTC.

The gene calls are TRBV7-7 and TRBJ2-1; the D gene is possibly TRBD2 (5 bases). CDR1 and CDR2 from the germline V gene are SSHAT and FNYEAQ (reference sequence). There are 11 residues in the CDR3. The CDR3 region has the DNA TGTGCTACGGGGTCTGGGAATGAGCAGTTCTTC. Translation gives CATGSGNEQFF. The entire variable domain, with the rest obtained from reference TRBV7-7 and TRBJ2-1, is as follows: GAGVSQSPRYKVTKRGQDVTLRCDPISSHATLYWYQQALGQGPEFLTYFNYEAQPDKSGLPSDRFSAERPEGSISTLTIQRTEQRDSAMYRCATGSGNEQFFGPGTRLTVL.